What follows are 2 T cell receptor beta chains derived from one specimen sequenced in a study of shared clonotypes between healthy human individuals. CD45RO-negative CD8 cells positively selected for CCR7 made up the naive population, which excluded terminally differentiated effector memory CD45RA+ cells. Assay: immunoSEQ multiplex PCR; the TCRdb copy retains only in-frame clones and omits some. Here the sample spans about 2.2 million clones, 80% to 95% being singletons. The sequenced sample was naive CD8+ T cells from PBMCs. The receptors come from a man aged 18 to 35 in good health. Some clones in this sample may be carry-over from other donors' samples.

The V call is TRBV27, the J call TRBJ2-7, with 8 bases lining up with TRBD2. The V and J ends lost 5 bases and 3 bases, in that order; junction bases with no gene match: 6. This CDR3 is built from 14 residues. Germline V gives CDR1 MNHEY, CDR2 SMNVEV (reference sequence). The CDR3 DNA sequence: TGTGCCAGCAGTCTCTTCGCGGGGGGCTACGAGCAGTACTTC. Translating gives CASSLFAGGYEQYF.

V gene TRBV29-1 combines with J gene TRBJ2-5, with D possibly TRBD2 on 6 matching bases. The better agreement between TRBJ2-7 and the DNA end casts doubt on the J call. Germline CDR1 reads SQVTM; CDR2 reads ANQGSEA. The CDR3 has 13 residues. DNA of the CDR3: TGCAGCGTGGGCGGCTTAGCGGACTACGAGCAGTACTTC. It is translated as CSVGGLADYEQYF.